The T cell receptor (beta chain) described here comes from a study of shared clonotypes between healthy human individuals. Overall study: Three plates were used per donor for CD4 naive, three for CD4 memory, two for CD8 naive and one for CD8 memory. Notes on the study in general: Blood was the only sampled material, and tissue repertoires likely differ.

Germline loops: CDR1 MNHNS, CDR2 SASEGT. The CDR3 has 15 residues. V was trimmed by 2 bases and J by 1 base, leaving 6 bases between them. Notes on this clone: Its antigen is unidentified.

Donors comprised only Caucasian adults living in Nashville, Tennessee. Division of CD4+ cells produced a CD45RA+ naive subset and a CD45RA-negative memory subset. TCRdb keeps only in-frame clones here, not all; method: immunoSEQ multiplex PCR. The table records 2.3 million or so clones, 93% of them present only once. V usage is TRBV6-1 and J usage is TRBJ2-6; D ambiguous. The source material was naive CD4+ T cells from PBMCs. The subset was: CD45RA+ positively selected. This clonotype was obtained from a man between 18 and 29 years old in good health. Some clones in this sample may be carry-over from other donors' samples. The CDR3: CASSEMGSGANVLTF. As DNA, the CDR3 is TGTGCCAGCAGTGAAATGGGTTCTGGGGCCAACGTCCTGACTTTC.